This T cell receptor (beta chain) was recovered during a study of cytomegalovirus exposure and HLA in healthy donors. The study's findings and limits: A missense variant in DCLRE1C was later tied to TCR beta V- and J-gene trimming. When presence/absence was analysed, sequencing depth was taken to be roughly uniform across donors.

Remarks on this clone: Its specificity is unknown. The junction differs from germline at one of its ends, possibly a read error.

Primers for the PCR totalled 60 Vbeta and 13 Jbeta. The table came from immunoSEQ multiplex PCR; TCRdb's copy has only in-frame clones and leaves some out. The sample yields fewer than 110,000 clones, roughly three quarters seen once. Germline CDR1 is MNHEY and CDR2 is SVGAGI. This CDR3 has 15 amino acids. Sequencing was performed on PBMCs. The V and J genes are TRBV6-5 and TRBJ1-2; 9 bases are shared with TRBD1. The sequence came from a man aged 18 to 29 in good health and CMV-seronegative. CDR3 amino acids: CASRPQNRGRIGYPF. In nucleotides, the CDR3 is TGTGCCAGCAGACCTCAAAACAGGGGGCGGATCGGCTACCCCTTC.